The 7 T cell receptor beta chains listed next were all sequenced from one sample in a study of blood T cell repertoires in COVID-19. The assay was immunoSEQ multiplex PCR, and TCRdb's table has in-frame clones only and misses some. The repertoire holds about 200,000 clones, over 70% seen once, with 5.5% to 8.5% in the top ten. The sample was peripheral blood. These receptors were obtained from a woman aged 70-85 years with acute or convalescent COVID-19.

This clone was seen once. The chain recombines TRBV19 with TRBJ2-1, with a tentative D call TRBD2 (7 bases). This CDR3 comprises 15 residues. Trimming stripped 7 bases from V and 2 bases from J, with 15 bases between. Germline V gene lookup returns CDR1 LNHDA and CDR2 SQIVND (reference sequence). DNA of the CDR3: TGTGCCAGTACCAAGGGGGGGGGAACCTACAATGAGCAGTTCTTC. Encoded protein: CASTKGGGTYNEQFF.

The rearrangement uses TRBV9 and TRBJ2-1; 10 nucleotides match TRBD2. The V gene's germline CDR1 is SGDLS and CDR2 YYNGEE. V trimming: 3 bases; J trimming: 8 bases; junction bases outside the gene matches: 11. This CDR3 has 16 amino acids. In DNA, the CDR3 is TGTGCCAGCAGCGGGAGCGGGGGGGCCAATGTATATGAGCAGTTCTTC. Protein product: CASSGSGGANVYEQFF.

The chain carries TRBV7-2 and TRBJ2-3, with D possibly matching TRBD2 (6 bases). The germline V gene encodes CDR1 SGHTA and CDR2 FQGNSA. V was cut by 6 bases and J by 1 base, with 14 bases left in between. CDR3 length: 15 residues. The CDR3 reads CASSRRTGGTDTQYF. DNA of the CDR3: TGTGCCAGCAGTCGAAGGACGGGGGGCACAGATACGCAGTATTTT.

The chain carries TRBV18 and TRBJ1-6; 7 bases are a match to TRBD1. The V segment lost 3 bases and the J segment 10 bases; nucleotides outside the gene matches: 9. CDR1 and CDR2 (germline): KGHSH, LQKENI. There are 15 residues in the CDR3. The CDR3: CASSPEGGAGSPLHF. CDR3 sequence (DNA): TGTGCCAGCTCACCTGAAGGGGGCGCTGGGTCACCCCTCCACTTT.

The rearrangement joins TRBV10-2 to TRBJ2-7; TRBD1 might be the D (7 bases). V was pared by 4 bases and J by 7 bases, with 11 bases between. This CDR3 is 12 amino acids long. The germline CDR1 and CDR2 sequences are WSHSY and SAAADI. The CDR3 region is CASSGRGEEQYF. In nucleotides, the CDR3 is TGCGCCAGCAGTGGCAGGGGGGAGGAGCAGTACTTC.

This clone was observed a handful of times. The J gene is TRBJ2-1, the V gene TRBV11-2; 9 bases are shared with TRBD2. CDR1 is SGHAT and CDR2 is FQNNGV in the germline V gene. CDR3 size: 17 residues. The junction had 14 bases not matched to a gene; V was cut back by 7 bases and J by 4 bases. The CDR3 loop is CASTLGNSGGPYNEQFF. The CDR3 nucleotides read TGTGCCAGCACCCTAGGTAATAGCGGGGGTCCTTACAATGAGCAGTTCTTC.

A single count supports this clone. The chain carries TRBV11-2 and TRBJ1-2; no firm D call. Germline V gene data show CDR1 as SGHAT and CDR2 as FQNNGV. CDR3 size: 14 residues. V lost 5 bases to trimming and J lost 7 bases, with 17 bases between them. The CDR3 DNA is TGTGCCAGCAGCCACGTCGCTAACCCTATTGGCTACACCTTC. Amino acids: CASSHVANPIGYTF.